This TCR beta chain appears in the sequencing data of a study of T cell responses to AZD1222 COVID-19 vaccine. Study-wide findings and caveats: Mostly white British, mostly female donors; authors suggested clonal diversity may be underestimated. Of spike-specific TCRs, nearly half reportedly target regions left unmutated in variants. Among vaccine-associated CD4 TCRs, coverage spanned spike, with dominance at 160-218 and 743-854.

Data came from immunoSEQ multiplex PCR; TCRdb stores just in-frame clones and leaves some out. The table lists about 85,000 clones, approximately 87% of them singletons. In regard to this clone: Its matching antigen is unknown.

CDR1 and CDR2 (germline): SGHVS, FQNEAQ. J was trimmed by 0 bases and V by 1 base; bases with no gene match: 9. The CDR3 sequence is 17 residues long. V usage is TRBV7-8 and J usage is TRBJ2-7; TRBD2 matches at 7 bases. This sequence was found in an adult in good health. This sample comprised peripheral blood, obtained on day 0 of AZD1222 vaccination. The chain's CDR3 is CASSLEGLAESSYEQYF. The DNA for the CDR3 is TGTGCCAGCAGCTTAGAGGGGCTAGCGGAAAGCTCCTACGAGCAGTACTTC.